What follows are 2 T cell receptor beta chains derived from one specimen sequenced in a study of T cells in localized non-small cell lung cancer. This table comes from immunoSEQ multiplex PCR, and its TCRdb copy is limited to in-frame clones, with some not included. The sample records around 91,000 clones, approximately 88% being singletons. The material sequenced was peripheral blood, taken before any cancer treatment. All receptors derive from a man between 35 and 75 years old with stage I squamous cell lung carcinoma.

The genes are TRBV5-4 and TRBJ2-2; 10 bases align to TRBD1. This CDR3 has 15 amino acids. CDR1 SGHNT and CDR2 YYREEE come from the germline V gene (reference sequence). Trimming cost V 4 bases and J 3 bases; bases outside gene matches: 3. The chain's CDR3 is CASSAGTGDTGELFF. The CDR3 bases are TGTGCCAGCAGCGCCGGGACAGGGGACACCGGGGAGCTGTTTTTT.

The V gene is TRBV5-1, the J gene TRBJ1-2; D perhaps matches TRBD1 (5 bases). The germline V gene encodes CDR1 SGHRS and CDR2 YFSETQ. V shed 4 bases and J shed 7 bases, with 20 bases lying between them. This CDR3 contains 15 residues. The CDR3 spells CASSTGDPVGGGYTF. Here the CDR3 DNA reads TGCGCCAGCAGCACTGGGGACCCGGTGGGGGGTGGCTACACCTTC.